A selection of T cell receptor beta chains follows, all from one sample in a study of blood T cell repertoires in COVID-19. The assay was immunoSEQ multiplex PCR, and TCRdb's table has in-frame clones only and misses some. The data contain under 300,000 clones, 86% of them singletons. The sample taken for sequencing was peripheral blood. The receptors were sampled from a man aged 18 to 29 with active or convalescent COVID-19. Both conserved end residues are part of each CDR3. A D gene is named only where the DNA matches it firmly. The listing skips clone size in some rows; elsewhere it reads once, few, many or a size class.

J gene	D gene	V gene	clone size	CDR3 protein	CDR3 DNA
TRBJ1-1	-	TRBV10-1	-	CASSAGLEPYSEAALGAFF	TGCGCCAGCAGTGCTGGGTTAGAGCCATATTCGGAAGCGGCCTTGGGAGCTTTCTTT
TRBJ1-1	-	TRBV19	few	CASSLYSDRDTEAFF	TGTGCCAGTAGTCTTTATTCGGACAGAGACACTGAAGCTTTCTTT
TRBJ2-3	TRBD2	TRBV10-3	-	CAISDWTGGSTDTQYF	TGTGCCATCAGTGACTGGACGGGGGGATCCACAGATACGCAGTATTTT
TRBJ2-5	-	TRBV2	-	CASSDRDASGETQYF	TGTGCCAGCAGCGACCGGGACGCCAGCGGGGAGACCCAGTACTTC
TRBJ1-1	TRBD1	TRBV29-1	-	CSLSLTGGNTEAFF	TGCTCCCTGTCCTTGACAGGGGGAAACACTGAAGCTTTCTTT
TRBJ1-1	-	TRBV2	-	CASSGPLLGGDTEAFF	TGTGCCAGCAGTGGGCCCCTCCTGGGGGGTGATACTGAAGCTTTCTTT
TRBJ2-7	-	TRBV6-2/TRBV6-3	-	CASSSGQGTGEQYF	TGTGCCAGCAGTTCCGGGCAGGGGACCGGCGAGCAGTACTTC
TRBJ2-7	-	TRBV19	-	CASSLTSTDLFEQYF	TGTGCCAGTAGTTTGACCAGCACAGACCTCTTCGAGCAGTACTTC
TRBJ1-1	-	TRBV29-1	-	CSGRTVEAFF	TGCAGCGGACGGACAGTGGAAGCTTTCTTT
TRBJ1-2	-	TRBV7-9	-	CASSLSIYPYGYTF	TGTGCCAGCAGCTTAAGCATCTACCCTTATGGCTACACCTTC
TRBJ2-1	-	TRBV7-9	-	CASSPPPGSTNNEQFF	TGTGCCAGCAGCCCTCCTCCAGGATCAACGAACAATGAGCAGTTCTTC